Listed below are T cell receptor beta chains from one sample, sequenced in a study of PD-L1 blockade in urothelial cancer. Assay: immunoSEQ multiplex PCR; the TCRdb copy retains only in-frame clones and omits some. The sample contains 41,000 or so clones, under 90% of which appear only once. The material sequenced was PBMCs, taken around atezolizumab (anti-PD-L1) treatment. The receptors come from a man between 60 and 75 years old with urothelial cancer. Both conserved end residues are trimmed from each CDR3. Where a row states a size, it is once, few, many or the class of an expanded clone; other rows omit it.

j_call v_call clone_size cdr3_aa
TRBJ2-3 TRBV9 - ASSGRTGGMNTQY
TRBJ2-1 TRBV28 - ASSRSGGRNEQF
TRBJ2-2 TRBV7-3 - ASSPVDRGNTGELF
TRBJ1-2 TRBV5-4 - ASRDQTGDLYGYT
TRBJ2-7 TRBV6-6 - ASRIPGLVYEQY
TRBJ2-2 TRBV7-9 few ASSSYIGTENTGELF
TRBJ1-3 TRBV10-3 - AISPRSGNTIY
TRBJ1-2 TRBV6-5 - ASSEGTVDYGYT
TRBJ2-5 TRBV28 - ASRFVGVGETQY
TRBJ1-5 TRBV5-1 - ASSPGQGGNQPQH
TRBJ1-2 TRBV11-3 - ASSLVPAPNPSGYT
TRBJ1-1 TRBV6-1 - AATRGRSTEAF
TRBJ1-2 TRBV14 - ASSQERQQLIYGYT
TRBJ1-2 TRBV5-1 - ASSLIAGTNYGYT
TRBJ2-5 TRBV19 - ASSTGTSGTQETQY
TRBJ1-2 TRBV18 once ASSPGGNYGYT
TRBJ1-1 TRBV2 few ASKLITGTGTNTEAF
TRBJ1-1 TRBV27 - ASKIHFGVPGQGSSATEAF
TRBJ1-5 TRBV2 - ASSEGQVSNQPQH
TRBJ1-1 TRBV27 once ASRILQGTSNTEAF
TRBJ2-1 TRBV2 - ASKPSVEGPEQF
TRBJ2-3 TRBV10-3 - AIRGLATDTQY
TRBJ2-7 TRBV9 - ASSVVGGEQY
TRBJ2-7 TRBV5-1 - ASSLDRPYEQY
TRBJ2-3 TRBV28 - ASEGQGKTDTQY
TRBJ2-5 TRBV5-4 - ASSPTSGVGLGETQY
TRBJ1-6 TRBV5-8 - ASNRDVAPLH
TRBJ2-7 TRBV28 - ASNIAGMSSYEQY
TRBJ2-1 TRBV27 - ASSFNPDRSYNEQF
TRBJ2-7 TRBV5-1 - ASRAGFSYEQY
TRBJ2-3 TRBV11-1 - ASSLTFQGTITDTQY
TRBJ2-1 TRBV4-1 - ASSPRGTSGANEQF
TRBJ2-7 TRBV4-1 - ASSQVTGGKQY
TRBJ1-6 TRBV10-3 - AISEDQYNSPLH
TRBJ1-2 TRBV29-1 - SVGQGAGGYT
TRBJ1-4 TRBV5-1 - ASSLDPRGGREKLF
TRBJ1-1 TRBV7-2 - ASSLESDTEAF
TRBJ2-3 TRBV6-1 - ASSRQGGSDTQY
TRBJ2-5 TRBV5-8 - ASMLAGGYYQETQY
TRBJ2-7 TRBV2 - ASSKYSTYEQY
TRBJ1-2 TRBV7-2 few ASSFQGNYGYT
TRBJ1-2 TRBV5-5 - ASSLGNYYGYT
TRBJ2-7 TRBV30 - AWSLTVSSDEQY
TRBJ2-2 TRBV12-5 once ASGPGTGGYTGELF
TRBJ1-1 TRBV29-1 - SVDMDREGAEAF
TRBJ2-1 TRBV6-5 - ASSRASGQYNEQF
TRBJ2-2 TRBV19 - ASSNRAGTGELF
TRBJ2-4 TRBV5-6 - ASSLRSKLAKNIQY